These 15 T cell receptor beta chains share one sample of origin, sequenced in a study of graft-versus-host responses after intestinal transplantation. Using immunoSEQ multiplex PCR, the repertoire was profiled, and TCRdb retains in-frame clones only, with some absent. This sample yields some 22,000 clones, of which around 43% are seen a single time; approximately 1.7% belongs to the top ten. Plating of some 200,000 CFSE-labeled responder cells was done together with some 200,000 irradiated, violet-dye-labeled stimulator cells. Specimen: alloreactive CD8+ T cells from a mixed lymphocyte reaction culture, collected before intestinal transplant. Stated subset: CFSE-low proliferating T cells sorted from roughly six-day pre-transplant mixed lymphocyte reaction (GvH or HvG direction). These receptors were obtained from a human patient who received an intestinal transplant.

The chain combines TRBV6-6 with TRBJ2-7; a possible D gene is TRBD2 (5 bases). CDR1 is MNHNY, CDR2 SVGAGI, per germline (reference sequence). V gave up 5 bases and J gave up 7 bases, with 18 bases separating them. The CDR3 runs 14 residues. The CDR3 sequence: CASSRGPFTGEQYF. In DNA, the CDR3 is TGTGCCAGCAGTCGCGGACCCTTTACGGGGGAGCAGTACTTC.

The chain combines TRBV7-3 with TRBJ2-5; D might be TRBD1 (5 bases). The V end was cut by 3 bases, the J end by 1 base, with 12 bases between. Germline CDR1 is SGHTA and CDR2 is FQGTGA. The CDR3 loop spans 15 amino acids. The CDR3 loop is CASSLGRVSQETQYF. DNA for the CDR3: TGTGCCAGCAGCTTGGGCAGGGTCTCCCAAGAGACCCAGTACTTC.

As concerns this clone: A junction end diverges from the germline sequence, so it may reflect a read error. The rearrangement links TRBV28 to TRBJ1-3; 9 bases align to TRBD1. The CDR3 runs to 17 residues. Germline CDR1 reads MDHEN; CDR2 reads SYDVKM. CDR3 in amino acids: CASSLYPGTGSGNTIYF. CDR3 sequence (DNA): TGTGCCAGCAGCTTATACCCCGGGACAGGGTCAGGAAACACCATATATTTT.

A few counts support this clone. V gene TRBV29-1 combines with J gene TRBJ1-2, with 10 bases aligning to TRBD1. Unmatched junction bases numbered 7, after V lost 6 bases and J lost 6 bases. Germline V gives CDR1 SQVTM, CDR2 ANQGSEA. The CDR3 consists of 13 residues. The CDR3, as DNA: TGCAGCGTCCAGACAGGGGGCTGGGATGGCTACACCTTC. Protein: CSVQTGGWDGYTF.

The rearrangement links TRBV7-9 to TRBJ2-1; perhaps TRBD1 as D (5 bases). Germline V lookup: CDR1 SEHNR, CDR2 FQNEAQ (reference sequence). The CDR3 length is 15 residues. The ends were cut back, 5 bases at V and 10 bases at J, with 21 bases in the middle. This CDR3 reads CASSPGARPTQEQFF. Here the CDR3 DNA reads TGTGCCAGCAGCCCTGGGGCACGGCCGACGCAGGAGCAGTTCTTC.

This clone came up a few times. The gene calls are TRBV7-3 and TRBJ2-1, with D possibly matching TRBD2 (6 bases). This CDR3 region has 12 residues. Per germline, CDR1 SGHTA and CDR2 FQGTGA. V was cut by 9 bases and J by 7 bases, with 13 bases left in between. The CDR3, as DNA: TGTGCCAGTTGGAGGGCCGGGAATGAGCAGTTCTTC. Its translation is CASWRAGNEQFF.

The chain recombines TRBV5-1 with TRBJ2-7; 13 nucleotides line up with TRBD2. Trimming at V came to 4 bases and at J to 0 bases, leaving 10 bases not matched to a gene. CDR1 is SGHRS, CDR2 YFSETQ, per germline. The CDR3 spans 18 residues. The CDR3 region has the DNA TGCGCCAGCAGCCAGACTAGCGGGAGGCCCAGCACCTCCTACGAGCAGTACTTC. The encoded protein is CASSQTSGRPSTSYEQYF. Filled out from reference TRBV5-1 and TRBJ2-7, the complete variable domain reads KAGVTQTPRYLIKTRGQQVTLSCSPISGHRSVSWYQQTPGQGLQFLFEYFSETQRNKGNFPGRFSGRQFSNSRSEMNVSTLELGDSALYLCASSQTSGRPSTSYEQYFGPGTRLTVT.

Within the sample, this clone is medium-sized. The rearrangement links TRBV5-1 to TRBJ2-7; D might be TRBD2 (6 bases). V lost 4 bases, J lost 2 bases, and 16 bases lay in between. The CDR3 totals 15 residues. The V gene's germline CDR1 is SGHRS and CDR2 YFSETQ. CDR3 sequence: CASSPGAGRPYEQYF. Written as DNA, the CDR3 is TGCGCCAGCAGCCCCGGTGCGGGACGACCCTACGAGCAGTACTTC.

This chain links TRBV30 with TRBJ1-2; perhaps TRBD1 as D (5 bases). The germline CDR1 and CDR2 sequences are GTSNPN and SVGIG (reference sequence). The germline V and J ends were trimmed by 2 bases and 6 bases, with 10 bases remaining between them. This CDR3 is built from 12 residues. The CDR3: CAWSSGTHGYTF. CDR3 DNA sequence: TGTGCCTGGAGTTCGGGGACCCATGGCTACACCTTC.

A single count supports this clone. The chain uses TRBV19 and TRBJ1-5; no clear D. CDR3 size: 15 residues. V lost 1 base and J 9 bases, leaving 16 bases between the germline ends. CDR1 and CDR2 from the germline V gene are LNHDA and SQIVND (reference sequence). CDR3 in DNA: TGTGCCAGTAGTATAGGGTCGGTCAGCTCTCGGCCCCAGCATTTT. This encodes CASSIGSVSSRPQHF.

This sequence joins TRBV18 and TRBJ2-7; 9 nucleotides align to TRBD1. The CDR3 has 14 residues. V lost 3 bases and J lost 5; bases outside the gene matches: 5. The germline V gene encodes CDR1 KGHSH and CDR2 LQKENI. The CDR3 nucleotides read TGTGCCAGCTCACCCGGGACAGGGACGAACGAGCAGTACTTC. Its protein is CASSPGTGTNEQYF.

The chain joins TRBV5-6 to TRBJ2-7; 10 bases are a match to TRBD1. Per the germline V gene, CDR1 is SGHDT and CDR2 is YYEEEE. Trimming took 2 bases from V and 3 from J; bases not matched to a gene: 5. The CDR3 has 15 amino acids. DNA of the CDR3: TGTGCCAGCAGCTTTATCAGGACAGGGGGCTACGAGCAGTACTTC. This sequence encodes CASSFIRTGGYEQYF.

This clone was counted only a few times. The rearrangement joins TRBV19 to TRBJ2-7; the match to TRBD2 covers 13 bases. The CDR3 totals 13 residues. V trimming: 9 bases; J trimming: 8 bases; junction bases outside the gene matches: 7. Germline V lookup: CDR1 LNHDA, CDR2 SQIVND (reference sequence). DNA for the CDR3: TGTGCCAGCACTACTAGCGGGAGGGCCAAGCAGTACTTC. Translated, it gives CASTTSGRAKQYF.

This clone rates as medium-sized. CDR3 coding DNA: TGCGCCAGCAGCTTGGGTCCTAGCGGGAGTGTCACCGGGGAGCTGTTTTTT. Amino acid sequence: CASSLGPSGSVTGELFF. J is TRBJ2-2 and V is TRBV5-1; 10 nucleotides align to TRBD2. Germline CDR1 is SGHRS and CDR2 is YFSETQ. The CDR3 is 17 residues long. Trimming removed 0 bases from V and 4 bases from J; junction bases left unmatched: 6.

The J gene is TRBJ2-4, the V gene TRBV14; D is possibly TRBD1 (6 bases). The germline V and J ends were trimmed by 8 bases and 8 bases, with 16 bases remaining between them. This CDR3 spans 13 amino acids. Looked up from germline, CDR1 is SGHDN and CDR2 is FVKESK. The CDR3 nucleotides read TGTGCCAGCGCACAGGGTTTAGGGGACATTCAGTACTTC. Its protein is CASAQGLGDIQYF. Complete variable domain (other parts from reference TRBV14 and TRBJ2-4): EAGVTQFPSHSVIEKGQTVTLRCDPISGHDNLYWYRRVMGKEIKFLLHFVKESKQDESGMPNNRFLAERTGGTYSTLKVQPAELEDSGVYFCASAQGLGDIQYFGAGTRLSVL.